The rows below give T cell receptor beta chains drawn from one sample of a study of T cell responses to AZD1222 COVID-19 vaccine. Repertoires were generated with immunoSEQ multiplex PCR, while TCRdb's copy carries only in-frame clones and drops some. The data contain 130,000 or so clones, 89% of them singletons. Source: peripheral blood, taken on day 0 of AZD1222 vaccination. The receptors were gathered from an adult in good health. Both conserved end residues are part of each CDR3. Fields, in order: D gene, CDR3 length, V gene, J gene, CDR3 DNA, CDR3 protein. D genes are given only for firm matches.

>NA|15|TRBV6-2/TRBV6-3|TRBJ2-1
TGTGCCAGCAGTTACTCCCCCCGCCAGGCCAATGAGCAGTTCTTC
CASSYSPRQANEQFF
>NA|19|TRBV12-5|TRBJ1-5
TGTGCTAGCGGCTTCCTCGACCCGCGAATTGGGCCTAGCAATCAGCCCCAGCATTTT
CASGFLDPRIGPSNQPQHF
>TRBD1|14|TRBV2|TRBJ1-2
TGTGCCAGCAGTGCTGCACAGGGGGCGTGGGGCTACACCTTC
CASSAAQGAWGYTF
>TRBD1|15|TRBV9|TRBJ1-6
TGTGCCAGCAGCGTTCTGGGACAGGGGATTTCACCCCTCCACTTT
CASSVLGQGISPLHF
>TRBD1|14|TRBV2|TRBJ1-5
TGTGCCAGCAACCCGGGACAGGGGGGACAGCCCCAGCATTTT
CASNPGQGGQPQHF
>TRBD1|16|TRBV19|TRBJ1-2
TGTGCCACGTACAAGGGACAGGGGAGGTCTAACTATGGCTACACCTTC
CATYKGQGRSNYGYTF
>NA|15|TRBV30|TRBJ2-1
TGTGCCTGGAGTGTTAGGGGGGGGTCCTACAATGAGCAGTTCTTC
CAWSVRGGSYNEQFF
>NA|17|TRBV5-6|TRBJ1-4
NA
CASSYVGPDVEEEKLFF
>NA|12|TRBV5-1|TRBJ2-1
TGCGCCAGCAGCTTGGGCGTCGATGAGCAGTTCTTC
CASSLGVDEQFF
>NA|15|TRBV3-1/TRBV3-2|TRBJ1-6
TGTGCCAGCAGCCAGGGAAGCTCCTATAATTCACCCCTCCACTTT
CASSQGSSYNSPLHF
>NA|13|TRBV5-1|TRBJ1-1
TGCGCCAGCAGCCCCCAGTTAAACACTGAAGCTTTCTTT
CASSPQLNTEAFF
>NA|12|TRBV7-9|TRBJ1-4
TGTGCCAGCAGCTTAGGGACGGAAAAACTGTTTTTT
CASSLGTEKLFF
>TRBD2|15|TRBV30|TRBJ2-3
TGTGCCTGGAGTGTACGAGCGGGGGTGACAGATACGCAGTATTTT
CAWSVRAGVTDTQYF
>NA|15|TRBV6-5|TRBJ1-2
TGTGCCAGCAGTTACTCGTACGGGGGGAGCTATGGCTACACCTTC
CASSYSYGGSYGYTF
>TRBD2|15|TRBV7-9|TRBJ2-7
TGTGCCAGCAGCCCCCCCCAGCGGGGCTCCTACGAGCAGTACTTC
CASSPPQRGSYEQYF